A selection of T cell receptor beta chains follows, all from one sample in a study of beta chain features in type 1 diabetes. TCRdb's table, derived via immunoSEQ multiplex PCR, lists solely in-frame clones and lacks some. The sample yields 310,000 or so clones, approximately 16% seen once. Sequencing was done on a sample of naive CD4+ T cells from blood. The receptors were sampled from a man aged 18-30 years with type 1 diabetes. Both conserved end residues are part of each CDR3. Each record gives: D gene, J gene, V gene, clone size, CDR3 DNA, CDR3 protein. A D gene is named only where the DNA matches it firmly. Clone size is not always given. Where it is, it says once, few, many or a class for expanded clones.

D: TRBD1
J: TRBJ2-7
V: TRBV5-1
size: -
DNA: TGCGCCAGCAGCTTCTCGGGACAGGGCTACGAGCAGTACTTC
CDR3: CASSFSGQGYEQYF

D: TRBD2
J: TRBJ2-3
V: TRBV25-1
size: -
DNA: TGTGCCAGCGGGGGACTAGCGGGAGGAGTAGGCACGCAGTATTTT
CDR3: CASGGLAGGVGTQYF

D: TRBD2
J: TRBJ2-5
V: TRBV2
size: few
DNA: TGTGCCAGCAGCTTAACTAGCGCACGGGAGACCCAGTACTTC
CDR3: CASSLTSARETQYF

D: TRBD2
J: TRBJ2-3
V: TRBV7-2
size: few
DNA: TGTGCCAGCAGCCCGGGACTAGCGGGGTCGGTAGATACGCAGTATTTT
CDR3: CASSPGLAGSVDTQYF

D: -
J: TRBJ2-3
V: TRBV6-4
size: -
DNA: TGTGCCAGCAGTGCCATTCTAGCAGATACGCAGTATTTT
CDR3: CASSAILADTQYF

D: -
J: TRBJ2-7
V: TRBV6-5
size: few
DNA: TGTGCCAGCAACCGACAGGACTCCTACGAGCAGTACTTC
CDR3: CASNRQDSYEQYF

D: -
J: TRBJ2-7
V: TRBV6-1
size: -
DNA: TGTGCCAGCGGAGGAACGTGGCAGGCGGGGGAGCAGTACTTC
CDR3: CASGGTWQAGEQYF

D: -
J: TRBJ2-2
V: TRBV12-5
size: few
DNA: TGTGCTAGTGGTTTGGTACAGGGTACTACCGGGGAGCTGTTTTTT
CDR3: CASGLVQGTTGELFF

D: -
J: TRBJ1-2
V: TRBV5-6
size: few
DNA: TGTGCCAGCAGCTTGGAACAACCGTATGGCTACACCTTC
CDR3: CASSLEQPYGYTF

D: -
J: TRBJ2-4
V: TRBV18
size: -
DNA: TGTGCCAGCTCAACCTCTAGTTCCCAGAACATTCAGTACTTC
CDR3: CASSTSSSQNIQYF

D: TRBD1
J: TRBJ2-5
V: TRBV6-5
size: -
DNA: TGTGCCAGCAGTCAGACAGGGGTGGAGACCCAGTACTTC
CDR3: CASSQTGVETQYF

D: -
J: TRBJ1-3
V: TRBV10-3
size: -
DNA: TGTGCCATCAGGCCTGGAGGACAGTTCTCTGGAAACACCATATATTTT
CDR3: CAIRPGGQFSGNTIYF

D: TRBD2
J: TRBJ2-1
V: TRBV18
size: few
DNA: TGTGCCAGCTCACGGGGGACTATCAATGAGCAGTTCTTC
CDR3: CASSRGTINEQFF

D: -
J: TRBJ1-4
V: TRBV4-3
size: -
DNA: TGCGCCAGCAGCCAAGGGGGCAACGATGAAAAACTGTTTTTT
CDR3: CASSQGGNDEKLFF

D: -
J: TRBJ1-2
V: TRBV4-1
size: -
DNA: TGCGCCAGCAGCCAATTTATCAGCCAGGGAAAAGGGTATGGCTACACCTTC
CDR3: CASSQFISQGKGYGYTF

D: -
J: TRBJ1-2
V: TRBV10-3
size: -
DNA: TGTGCCATCAGTGAGTTGGCAGGCCCTTATGGCTACACCTTC
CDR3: CAISELAGPYGYTF

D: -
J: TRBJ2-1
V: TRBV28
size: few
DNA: TGTGCCAGCAGCTATGAGAATGAGCAGTTCTTC
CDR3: CASSYENEQFF

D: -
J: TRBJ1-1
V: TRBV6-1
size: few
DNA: TGTGCCAGCAGTGCACCAGGGGCCTTCGGAGCTTTCTTT
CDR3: CASSAPGAFGAFF

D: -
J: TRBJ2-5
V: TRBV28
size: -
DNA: TGTGCCAGCAGTCGGACAGTACTCTACCAAGAGACCCAGTACTTC
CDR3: CASSRTVLYQETQYF

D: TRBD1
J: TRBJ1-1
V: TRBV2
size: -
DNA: TGTGCCAGCAGGGTACCTACAGGGGGCACTGAAGCTTTCTTT
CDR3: CASRVPTGGTEAFF

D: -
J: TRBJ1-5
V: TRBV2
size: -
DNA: TGTGCCAGCAGTGGGGGACTTAGCAATCAGCCCCAGCATTTT
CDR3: CASSGGLSNQPQHF

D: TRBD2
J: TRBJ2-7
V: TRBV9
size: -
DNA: TGTGCCAGCAGCGCCCTTGCTAGCGGGAGTTACTACGAGCAGTACTTC
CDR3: CASSALASGSYYEQYF

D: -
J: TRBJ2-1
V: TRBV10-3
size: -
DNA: TGTGCCATCAGTGAGTCGCAGGGAATTCTCGACAATGAGCAGTTCTTC
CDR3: CAISESQGILDNEQFF

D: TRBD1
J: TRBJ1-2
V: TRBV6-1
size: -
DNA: TGTGCCAGCCTTCGACAGGGTTTATACTATGGCTACACCTTC
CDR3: CASLRQGLYYGYTF

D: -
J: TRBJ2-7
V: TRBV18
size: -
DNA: TGTGCCAGCTCATCCATAGCGGACTTGCCCTACGAGCAGTACTTC
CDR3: CASSSIADLPYEQYF

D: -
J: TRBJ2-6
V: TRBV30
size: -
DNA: TGTGCCTGGAGTGATCAGGGGCTAGCTGGGGCCAACGTCCTGACTTTC
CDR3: CAWSDQGLAGANVLTF

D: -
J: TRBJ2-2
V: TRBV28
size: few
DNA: TGTGCCAGCAGTTCGGGGTTCAACACCGGGGAGCTGTTTTTT
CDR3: CASSSGFNTGELFF

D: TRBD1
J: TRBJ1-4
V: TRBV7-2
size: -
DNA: TGTGCCAGCAGCCCATCGGGACAGGATCTCGAAAAACTGTTTTTT
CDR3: CASSPSGQDLEKLFF

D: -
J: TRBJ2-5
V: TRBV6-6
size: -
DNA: TGTGCCAGCAGGAGCCCCTGGCAGGGCGAAGAGACCCAGTACTTC
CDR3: CASRSPWQGEETQYF

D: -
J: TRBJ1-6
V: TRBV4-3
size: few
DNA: TGCGCCAGCAGCCAGTTTCCGAGCGGCAATTCACCCCTCCACTTT
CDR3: CASSQFPSGNSPLHF

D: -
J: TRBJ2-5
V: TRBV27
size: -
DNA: TGTGCCAGCAGTCCCGGGGGGCTGGTGACCCAGTACTTC
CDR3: CASSPGGLVTQYF

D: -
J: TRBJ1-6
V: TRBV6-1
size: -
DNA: TGTGCCAGCAGTGAAGCGACAGGCCTGCCCCTCCACTTT
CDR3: CASSEATGLPLHF

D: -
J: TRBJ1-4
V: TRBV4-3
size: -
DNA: TGCGCCAGCAGCCAAGTTAGAGGGGGAAAACTGTTTTTT
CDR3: CASSQVRGGKLFF

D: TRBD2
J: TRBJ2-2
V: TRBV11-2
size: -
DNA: TGTGCCAGCAGCTTAGATCTTGGACTAGCTGTTACCGGGGAGCTGTTTTTT
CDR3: CASSLDLGLAVTGELFF

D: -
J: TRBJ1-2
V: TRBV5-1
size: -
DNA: TGCGCCAGCAGCTTGGGTCAGGATGGCTACACCTTC
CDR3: CASSLGQDGYTF

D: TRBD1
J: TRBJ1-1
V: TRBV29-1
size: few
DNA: TGCAGCGTTGAGGGACAGTTGAACACTGAAGCTTTCTTT
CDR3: CSVEGQLNTEAFF

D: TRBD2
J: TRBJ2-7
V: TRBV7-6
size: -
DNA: TGTGCCAGCAGCCAAACGGGGGGCTACGAGCAGTACTTC
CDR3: CASSQTGGYEQYF

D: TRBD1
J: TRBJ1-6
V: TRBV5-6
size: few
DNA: TGTGCCAGCAGCTCCGACAGGGGAATGGGTAATTCACCCCTCCACTTT
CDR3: CASSSDRGMGNSPLHF

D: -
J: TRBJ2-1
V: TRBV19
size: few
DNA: TGTGCCAGTAGGAGCCAGGGGTCCTACAATGAGCAGTTCTTC
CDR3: CASRSQGSYNEQFF

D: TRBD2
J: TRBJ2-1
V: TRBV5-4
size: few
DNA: TGTGCCAGCTTCCCTGGCGGGGGGGGTAATGAGCAGTTCTTC
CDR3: CASFPGGGGNEQFF

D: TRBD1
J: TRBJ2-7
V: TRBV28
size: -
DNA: TGTGCCAGCAACACAGGGGGCCCCTACGAGCAGTACTTC
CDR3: CASNTGGPYEQYF

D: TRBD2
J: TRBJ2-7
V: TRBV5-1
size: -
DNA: TGCGCCAGCAGCAGGACTAGCGGGAGGATCTCCTACGAGCAGTACTTC
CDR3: CASSRTSGRISYEQYF

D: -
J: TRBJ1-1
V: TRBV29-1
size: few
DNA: TGCAGCGTGAGAAGGGGGGAAGCTTTCTTT
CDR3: CSVRRGEAFF

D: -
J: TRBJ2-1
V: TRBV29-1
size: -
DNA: TGCAGCCCGAGGGTCGAAGGGTACAATGAGCAGTTCTTC
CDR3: CSPRVEGYNEQFF

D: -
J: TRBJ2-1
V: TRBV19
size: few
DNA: TGTGCCAGTAGTATAAGACGACTCCCGGATAGCTCCTACAATGAGCAGTTCTTC
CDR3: CASSIRRLPDSSYNEQFF

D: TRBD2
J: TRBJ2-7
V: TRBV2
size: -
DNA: TGTGCCAGCAGTGGGACTAGCGGGGGGGCCGAGCAGTACTTC
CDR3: CASSGTSGGAEQYF

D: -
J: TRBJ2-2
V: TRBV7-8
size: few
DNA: TGTGCCAGCAGCCTAAACACCGGGGAGCTGTTTTTT
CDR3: CASSLNTGELFF

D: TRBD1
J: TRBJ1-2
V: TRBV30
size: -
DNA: TGTGCCTGGAGTGTATTGACAGGGCTCGGGGAGGGCTACACCTTC
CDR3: CAWSVLTGLGEGYTF

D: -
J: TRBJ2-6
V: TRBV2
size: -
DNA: TGTGCCACCAGGAGAGCAGGGGTTTATTCTGGGGCCAACGTCCTGACTTTC
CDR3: CATRRAGVYSGANVLTF

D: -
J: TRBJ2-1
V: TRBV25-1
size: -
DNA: TGTGCCAGCAGTGGGGGCCGGGACTCCTCCGGCAATGAGCAGTTCTTC
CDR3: CASSGGRDSSGNEQFF

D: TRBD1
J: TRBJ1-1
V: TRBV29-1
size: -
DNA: TGCAGCGTTACCAGGGGGCGAGGCACTGAAGCTTTCTTT
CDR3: CSVTRGRGTEAFF